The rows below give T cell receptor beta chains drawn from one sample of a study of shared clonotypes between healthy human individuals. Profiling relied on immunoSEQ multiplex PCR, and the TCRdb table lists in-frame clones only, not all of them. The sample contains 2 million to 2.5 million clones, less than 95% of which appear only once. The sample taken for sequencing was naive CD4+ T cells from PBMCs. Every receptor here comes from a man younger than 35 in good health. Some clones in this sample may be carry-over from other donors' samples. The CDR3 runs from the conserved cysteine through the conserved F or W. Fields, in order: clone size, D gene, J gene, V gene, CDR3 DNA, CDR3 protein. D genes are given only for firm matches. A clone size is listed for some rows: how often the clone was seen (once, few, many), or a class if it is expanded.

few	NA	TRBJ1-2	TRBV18	TGTGCCAGCTCGCCTCCCTACACTAACTATGGCTACACCTTC	CASSPPYTNYGYTF
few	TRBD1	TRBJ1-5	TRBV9	TGTGCCAGCTCAGGGACAGGCAATCAGCCCCAGCATTTT	CASSGTGNQPQHF
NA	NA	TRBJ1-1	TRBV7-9	TGTGCCAGCAGCTTAGTCGGGGCAGGAGGGACTGAAGCTTTCTTT	CASSLVGAGGTEAFF
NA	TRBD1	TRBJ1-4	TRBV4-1	TGCGCCAGCAGCCAAGGGGGACAGGGCTATAATGAAAAACTGTTTTTT	CASSQGGQGYNEKLFF
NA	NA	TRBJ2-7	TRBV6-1	TGTGCCAGCAGTGAAACAAAGGGTGCCCAAGGCTTCGAGCAGTACTTC	CASSETKGAQGFEQYF
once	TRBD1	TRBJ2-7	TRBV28	TGTGCCAGCAGTTGGCGACGACAGGGGAAAACCTCCTACGAGCAGTACTTC	CASSWRRQGKTSYEQYF
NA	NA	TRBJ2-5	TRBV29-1	TGCAGCGCCCACCAAGAGACCCAGTACTTC	CSAHQETQYF
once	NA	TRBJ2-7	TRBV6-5	TGTGCCAGCGGGCGTCTGCTCTCCTACGAGCAGTACTTC	CASGRLLSYEQYF
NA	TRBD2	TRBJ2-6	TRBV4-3	TGCGCCAGCAGTCCTGCCCGGGGGGTTGGTGGGGCCAACGTCCTGACTTTC	CASSPARGVGGANVLTF
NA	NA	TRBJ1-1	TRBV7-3	TGTGCCAGCAGCCCGGGACCGGGCATGGGCACTGAAGCTTTCTTT	CASSPGPGMGTEAFF
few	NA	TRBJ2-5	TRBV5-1	TGCGCCAGCAGCTTGGTTGGGGAAGAGACCCAGTACTTC	CASSLVGEETQYF
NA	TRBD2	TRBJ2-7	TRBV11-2	TGTGCCAGCAGCTTGCCACTGACTAGCGGGAGGACCTACGAGCAGTACTTC	CASSLPLTSGRTYEQYF
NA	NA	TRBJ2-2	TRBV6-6	TGTGCCAGCAGTCCAGTCGTAAACACCGGGGAGCTGTTTTTT	CASSPVVNTGELFF
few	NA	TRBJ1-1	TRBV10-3	TGTGCCATCAGACAGGGACGAACTGAAGCTTTCTTT	CAIRQGRTEAFF
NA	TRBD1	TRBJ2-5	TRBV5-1	TGCGCCAGCAGCTTAGGGACAGGCGGGCAGGAGACCCAGTACTTC	CASSLGTGGQETQYF
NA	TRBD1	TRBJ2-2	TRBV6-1	TGTGCCAGCAGCATAGGACAGGGGCGGGCCGGGGAGCTGTTTTTT	CASSIGQGRAGELFF
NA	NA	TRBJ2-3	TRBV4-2	TGTGCCAGCAGCCGCGAACGGTTCGCAGATACGCAGTATTTT	CASSRERFADTQYF
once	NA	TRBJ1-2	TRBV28	TGTGCCAGCCGTACGGGGGTTCCCTATGGCTACACCTTC	CASRTGVPYGYTF
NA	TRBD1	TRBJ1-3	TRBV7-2	TGTGCCAGCAGCCGTCAAATGGCAGGGGGCCCTGGAAACACCATATATTTT	CASSRQMAGGPGNTIYF
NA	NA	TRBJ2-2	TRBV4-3	TGCGCCAGCAGCCACAGGCTTACCACCTCAGGGCCCTCCGGCGGGGAGCTGTTTTTT	CASSHRLTTSGPSGGELFF
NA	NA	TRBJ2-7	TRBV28	TGTGCCAGCAGTAGGGAGCTTCTCGAGCAGTACTTC	CASSRELLEQYF
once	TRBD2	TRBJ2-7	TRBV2	TGTGCCAGCACCCAGGGCGGGACTAGCTTCTACGAGCAGTACTTC	CASTQGGTSFYEQYF
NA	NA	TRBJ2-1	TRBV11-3	TGTGCCAGCAGCCCGGGGACTTACAATGAGCAGTTCTTC	CASSPGTYNEQFF
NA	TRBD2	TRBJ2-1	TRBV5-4	TGTGCCAGCAGCTTGGCCCGGACTAGCGGGAGAAATGAGCAGTTCTTC	CASSLARTSGRNEQFF
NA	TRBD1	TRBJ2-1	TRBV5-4	TGTGCCAGCAGCCGGCGGACAGGGTCCATACAAACTGAGCAGTTCTTC	CASSRRTGSIQTEQFF
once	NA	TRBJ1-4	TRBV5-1	TGCGCCAGCAGCTTGGTGCCGTCGAGCGGAAAACTGTTTTTT	CASSLVPSSGKLFF
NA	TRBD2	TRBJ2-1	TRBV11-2	TGTGCCAGCAGCTTCCTAGCGGGTCTCTACAATGAGCAGTTCTTC	CASSFLAGLYNEQFF
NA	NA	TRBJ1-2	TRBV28	TGTGCCAGCGGGGAGGAAGGGAGGGACTATGGCTACACCTTC	CASGEEGRDYGYTF
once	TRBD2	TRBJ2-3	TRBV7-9	TGTGCCAGCAGCCAAACTAGCGGGAGTACAGATACGCAGTATTTT	CASSQTSGSTDTQYF
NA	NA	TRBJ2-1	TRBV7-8	TGTGCCAGCAGCCCAGTGGCCGAGCGGTACAATGAGCAGTTCTTC	CASSPVAERYNEQFF
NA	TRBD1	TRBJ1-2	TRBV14	TGTGCCAGCAGCCAAGATCTAAGGGGGCTTGACGGCTACACCTTC	CASSQDLRGLDGYTF
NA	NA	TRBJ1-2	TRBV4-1	TGCGCCAGCAGCCAAGTTCGGGACGTCCCTGGCTACACCTTC	CASSQVRDVPGYTF
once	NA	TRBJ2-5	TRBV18	TGTGCCACCTCGCAGGGAAGGCAAGAGACCCAGTACTTC	CATSQGRQETQYF
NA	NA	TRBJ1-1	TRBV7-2	TGTGCCAGCAGCCTCTCGCGACTCGGATCGAACACTGAAGCTTTCTTT	CASSLSRLGSNTEAFF
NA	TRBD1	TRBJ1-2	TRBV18	TGTGCCAGCTCGCATTACTCGGACAGGCTTGGCTACACCTTC	CASSHYSDRLGYTF
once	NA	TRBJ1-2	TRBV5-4	TGTGCCAGCAGCTACCAACAACAGGGCTATGGCTACACCTTC	CASSYQQQGYGYTF
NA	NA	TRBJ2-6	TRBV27	TGTGCCAGCAGTTCCCGTTGGGGGCCTGGGGCCAACGTCCTGACTTTC	CASSSRWGPGANVLTF
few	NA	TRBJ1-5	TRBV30	TGTGCCTGGAGTGTACCAGGGACTGGCTTATCTCAGCCCCAGCATTTT	CAWSVPGTGLSQPQHF
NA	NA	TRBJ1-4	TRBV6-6	TGTGCCACTCCAGTCGACTGGGCGGCCGCTAATGAAAAACTGTTTTTT	CATPVDWAAANEKLFF
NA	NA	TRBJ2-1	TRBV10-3	TGTGCCATCAGTGATACAGGCTACAATGAGCAGTTCTTC	CAISDTGYNEQFF
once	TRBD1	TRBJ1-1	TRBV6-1	TGTGCCAGCAGTGAAAGGGGGCTCAACACTGAAGCTTTCTTT	CASSERGLNTEAFF
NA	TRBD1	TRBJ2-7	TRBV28	TGTGCCAGCAGTTTCCGGACAGGCCCGATTGGGGAGCAGTACTTC	CASSFRTGPIGEQYF
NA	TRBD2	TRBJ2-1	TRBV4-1	TGCGCCAGCAGCCAAGGAGGGACTAGCGGTTTCACCGTGGAGCAGTTCTTC	CASSQGGTSGFTVEQFF
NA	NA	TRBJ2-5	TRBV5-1	TGCGCCAGCAGCTTGGTGGTTCCGTACCAAGAGACCCAGTACTTC	CASSLVVPYQETQYF
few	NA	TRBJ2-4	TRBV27	TGTGCCAGCAGGGTACAGGGTCCCAAAAACATTCAGTACTTC	CASRVQGPKNIQYF
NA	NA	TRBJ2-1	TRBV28	TGTGCCAGCAGTCCCTCTAGGGTGTCGCAGTTCTTC	CASSPSRVSQFF
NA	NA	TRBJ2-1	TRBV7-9	TGTGCCAGCAGCTTATCGGGGTTCTACAATGAGCAGTTCTTC	CASSLSGFYNEQFF
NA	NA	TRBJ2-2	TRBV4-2	TGTGCCAGCAGCCCCGAGGTGGGAGCGGAAGGCCGGACCGGGGAGCTGTTTTTT	CASSPEVGAEGRTGELFF
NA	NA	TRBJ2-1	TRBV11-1	TGTGCCAGCAGCTTAGCGTCAGGGGGGTTGGAGGAGCAGTTCTTC	CASSLASGGLEEQFF
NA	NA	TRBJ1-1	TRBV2	TGTGCCAGCAAGGTTGGCAGAAATACTGAAGCTTTCTTT	CASKVGRNTEAFF
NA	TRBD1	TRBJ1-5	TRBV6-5	TGTGCCAGCAGTTTGGGACAGGCAAATCAGCCCCAGCATTTT	CASSLGQANQPQHF
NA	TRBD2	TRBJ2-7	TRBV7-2	TGTGCCAGCACCACGAGGGCTAGCGGGAGAGGAGGCTACGAGCAGTACTTC	CASTTRASGRGGYEQYF
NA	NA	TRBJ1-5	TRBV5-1	TGCGCCAGCAGCCCGACCGGGGACGGCAAGGCCCAGCATTTT	CASSPTGDGKAQHF
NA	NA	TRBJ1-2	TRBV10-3	TGTGCCATCGGCAGGGAGAAGGACTATGGCTACACCTTC	CAIGREKDYGYTF
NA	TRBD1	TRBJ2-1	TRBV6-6	TGTGCCAGCAGCGGGACAGGGGTGTCGGACAATGAGCAGTTCTTC	CASSGTGVSDNEQFF
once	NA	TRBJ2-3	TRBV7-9	TGTGCCAGCAGCAAAGAAGATACGCAGTATTTT	CASSKEDTQYF
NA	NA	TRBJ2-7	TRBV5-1	TGCGCCAGCAGCTCAACGCCATTTTACGAGCAGTACTTC	CASSSTPFYEQYF